This TCR beta chain was sequenced during a study of regulatory T cells in long-lasting Graves disease. This clonotype was observed at least ten times. Its antigen is unidentified. Study-wide findings and caveats: Favoring TRBV28, TRBJ1-2 and TRBJ2-5 was a feature seen in persistent disease. Persistent patients shared more public clonotypes (about 2,700) than newly diagnosed patients (over 900).

Combining iRepertoire HTBI primers with Arm-PCR of CDR3 regions, the authors built TCR beta libraries. Using its own MiXCR run on the multiplex PCR reads, TCRdb lists one record per CDR3 protein. The data show about 530,000 distinct CDR3 sequences, around 15% seen once. Time point denoted: newly diagnosed GD, antithyroid drugs for less than 3 months. PBMC RNA was the source of the TCR library. This CDR3 contains 14 residues. V lost 4 bases and J 8 bases, leaving 18 bases between the germline ends. The germline gives CDR1 SGHDT, CDR2 YYEEEE. These sequences were also reported in another study, on T cells in Graves' hyperthyroidism and ophthalmopathy. From that paper: The HTBI primer set was used in a first-round RT-PCR of the TCR CDR3.

The specimen was peripheral blood mononuclear cells (PBMCs), collected at new diagnosis, from a patient treated with antithyroid drugs. The TCR originated in a woman aged 40 to 65 with Graves disease. The chain uses TRBV5-6 and TRBJ1-2; D may be TRBD1 (5 bases). CDR3 amino acids: CASSTLGESTGYTF. The CDR3 DNA is TGTGCCAGCAGCACCCTGGGGGAAAGTACGGGCTACACCTTC. Full variable domain (rest looked up from reference TRBV5-6 and TRBJ1-2): DAGVTQSPTHLIKTRGQQVTLRCSPKSGHDTVSWYQQALGQGPQFIFQYYEEEERQRGNFPDRFSGHQFPNYSSELNVNALLLGDSALYLCASSTLGESTGYTFGSGTRLTVV.